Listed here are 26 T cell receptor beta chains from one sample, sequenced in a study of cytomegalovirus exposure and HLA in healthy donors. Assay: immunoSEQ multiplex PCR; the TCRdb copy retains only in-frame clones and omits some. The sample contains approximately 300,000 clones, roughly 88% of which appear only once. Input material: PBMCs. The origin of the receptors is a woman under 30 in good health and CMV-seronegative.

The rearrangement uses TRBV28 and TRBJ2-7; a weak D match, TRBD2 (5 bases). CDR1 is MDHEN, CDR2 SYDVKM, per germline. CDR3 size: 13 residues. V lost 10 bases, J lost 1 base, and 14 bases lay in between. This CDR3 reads CATATDFSYEQYF. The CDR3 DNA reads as TGTGCCACCGCCACGGACTTTTCCTACGAGCAGTACTTC.

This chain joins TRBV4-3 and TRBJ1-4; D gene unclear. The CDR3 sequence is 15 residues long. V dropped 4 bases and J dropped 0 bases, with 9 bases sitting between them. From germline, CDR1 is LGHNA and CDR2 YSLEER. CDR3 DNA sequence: TGCGCCAGCAGCCGCAACAGTGCAACTAATGAAAAACTGTTTTTT. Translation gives CASSRNSATNEKLFF.

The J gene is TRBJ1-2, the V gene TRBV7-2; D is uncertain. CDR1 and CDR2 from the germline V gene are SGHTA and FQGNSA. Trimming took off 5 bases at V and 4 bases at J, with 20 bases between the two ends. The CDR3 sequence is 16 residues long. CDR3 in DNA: TGTGCCAGCAGCCCCGTAGAGGGCCGGGGTGGCTATGGCTACACCTTC. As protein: CASSPVEGRGGYGYTF.

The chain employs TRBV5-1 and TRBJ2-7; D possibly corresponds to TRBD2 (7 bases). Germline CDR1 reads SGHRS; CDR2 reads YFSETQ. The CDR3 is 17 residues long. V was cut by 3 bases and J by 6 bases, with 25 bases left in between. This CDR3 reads CASSYLAAGAHKSEQYF. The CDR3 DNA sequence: TGCGCCAGCAGCTATCTGGCGGCGGGGGCCCATAAGAGCGAGCAGTACTTC.

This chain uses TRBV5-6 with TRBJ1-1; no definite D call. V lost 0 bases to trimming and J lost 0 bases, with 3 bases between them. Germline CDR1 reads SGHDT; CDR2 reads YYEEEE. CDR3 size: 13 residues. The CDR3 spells CASSLELNTEAFF. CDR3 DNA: TGTGCCAGCAGCTTGGAGCTGAACACTGAAGCTTTCTTT.

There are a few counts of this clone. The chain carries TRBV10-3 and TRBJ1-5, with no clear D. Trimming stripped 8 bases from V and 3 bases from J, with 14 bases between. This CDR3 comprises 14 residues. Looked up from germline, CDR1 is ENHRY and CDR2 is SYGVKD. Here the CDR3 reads CAISAHNNNQPQHF. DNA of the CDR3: TGTGCCATCTCCGCCCACAATAACAATCAGCCCCAGCATTTT.

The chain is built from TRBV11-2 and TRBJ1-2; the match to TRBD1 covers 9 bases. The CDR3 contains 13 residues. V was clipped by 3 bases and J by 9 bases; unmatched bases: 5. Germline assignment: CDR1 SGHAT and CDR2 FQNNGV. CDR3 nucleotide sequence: TGTGCCAGCAGCTTTACAGGGGGCGATAGCTACACCTTC. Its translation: CASSFTGGDSYTF.

CDR3 loop: CASSGYRARGVEAFF. In DNA, the CDR3 is TGTGCCAGCAGCGGATACAGGGCCCGTGGTGTAGAAGCTTTCTTT. V gene TRBV27 combines with J gene TRBJ1-1; D is possibly TRBD1 (6 bases). Germline V lookup: CDR1 MNHEY, CDR2 SMNVEV (reference sequence). The CDR3 consists of 15 residues. Trimming left V 6 bases short and J 8 bases short, with 22 bases between.

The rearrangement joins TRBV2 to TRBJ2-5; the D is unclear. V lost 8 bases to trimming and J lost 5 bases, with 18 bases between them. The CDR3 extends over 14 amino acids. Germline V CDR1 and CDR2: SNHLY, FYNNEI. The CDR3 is CASWVTGRRETQYF. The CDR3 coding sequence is TGTGCCAGCTGGGTGACGGGTCGGCGGGAGACCCAGTACTTC.

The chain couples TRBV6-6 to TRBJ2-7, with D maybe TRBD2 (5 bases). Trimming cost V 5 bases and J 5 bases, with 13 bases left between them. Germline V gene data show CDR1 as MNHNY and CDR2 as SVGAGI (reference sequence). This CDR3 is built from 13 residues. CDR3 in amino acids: CASSQTSGHEQYF. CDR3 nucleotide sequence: TGTGCCAGCAGTCAAACTAGTGGCCACGAGCAGTACTTC.

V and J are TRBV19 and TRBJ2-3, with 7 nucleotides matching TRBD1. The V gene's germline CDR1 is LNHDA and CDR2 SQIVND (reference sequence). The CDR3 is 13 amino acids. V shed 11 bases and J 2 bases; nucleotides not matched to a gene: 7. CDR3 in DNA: TGTGCCGGCAGGGACAGCAACACAGATACGCAGTATTTT. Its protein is CAGRDSNTDTQYF.

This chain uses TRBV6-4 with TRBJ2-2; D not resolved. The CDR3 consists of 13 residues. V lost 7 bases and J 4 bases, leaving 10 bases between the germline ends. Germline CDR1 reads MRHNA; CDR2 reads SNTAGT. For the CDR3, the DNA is TGTGCCAGCAATGCTACTCGCACCGGGGAGCTGTTTTTT. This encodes CASNATRTGELFF.

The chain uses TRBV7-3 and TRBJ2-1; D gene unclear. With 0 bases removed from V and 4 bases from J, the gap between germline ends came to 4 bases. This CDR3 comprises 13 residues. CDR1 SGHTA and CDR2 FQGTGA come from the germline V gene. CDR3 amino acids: CASSLTLYNEQFF. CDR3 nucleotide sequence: TGTGCCAGCAGCTTAACCTTATACAATGAGCAGTTCTTC.

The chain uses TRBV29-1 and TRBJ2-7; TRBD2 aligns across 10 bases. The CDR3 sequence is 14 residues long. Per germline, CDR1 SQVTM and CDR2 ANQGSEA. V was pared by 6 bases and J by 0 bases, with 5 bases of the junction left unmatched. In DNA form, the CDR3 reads TGCAGCGTGAGGACTAGCGGAACCTCCTACGAGCAGTACTTC. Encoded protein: CSVRTSGTSYEQYF.

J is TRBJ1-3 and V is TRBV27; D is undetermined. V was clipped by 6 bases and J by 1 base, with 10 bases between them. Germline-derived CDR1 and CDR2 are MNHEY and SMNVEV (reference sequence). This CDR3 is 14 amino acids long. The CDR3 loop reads CASRGGPSGNTIYF. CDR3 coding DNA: TGTGCCAGCAGAGGAGGACCTTCTGGAAACACCATATATTTT.

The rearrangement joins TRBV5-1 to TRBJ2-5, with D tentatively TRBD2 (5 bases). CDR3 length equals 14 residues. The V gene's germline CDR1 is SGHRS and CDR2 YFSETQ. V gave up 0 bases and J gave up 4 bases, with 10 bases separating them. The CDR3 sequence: CASSLAGNGETQYF. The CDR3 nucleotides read TGCGCCAGCAGCTTGGCCGGGAATGGAGAGACCCAGTACTTC.

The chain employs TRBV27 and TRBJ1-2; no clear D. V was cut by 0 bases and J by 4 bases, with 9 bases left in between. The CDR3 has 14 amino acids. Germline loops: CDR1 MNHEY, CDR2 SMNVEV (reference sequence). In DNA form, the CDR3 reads TGTGCCAGCAGTTTATCGGCAGGCTTCTATGGCTACACCTTC. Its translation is CASSLSAGFYGYTF.

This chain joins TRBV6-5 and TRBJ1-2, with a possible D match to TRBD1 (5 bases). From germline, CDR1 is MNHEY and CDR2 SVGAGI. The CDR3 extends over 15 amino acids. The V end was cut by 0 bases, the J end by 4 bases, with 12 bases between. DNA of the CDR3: TGTGCCAGCAGTTACTCGTGGTCAGGGTCCTATGGCTACACCTTC. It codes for CASSYSWSGSYGYTF.

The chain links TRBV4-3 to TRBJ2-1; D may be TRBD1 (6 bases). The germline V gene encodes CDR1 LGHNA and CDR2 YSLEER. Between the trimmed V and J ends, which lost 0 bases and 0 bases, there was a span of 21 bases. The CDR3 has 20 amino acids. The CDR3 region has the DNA TGCGCCAGCAGCCAAGAGAGCGTACAGGAGACAGGTAGCTCCTACAATGAGCAGTTCTTC. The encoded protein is CASSQESVQETGSSYNEQFF.

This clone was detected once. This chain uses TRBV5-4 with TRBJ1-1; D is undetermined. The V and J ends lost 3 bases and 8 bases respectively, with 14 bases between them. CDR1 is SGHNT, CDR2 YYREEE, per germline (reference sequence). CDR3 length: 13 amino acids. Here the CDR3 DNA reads TGTGCCAGCAGCTCACGAACTAGAGAAGAAGCTTTCTTT. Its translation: CASSSRTREEAFF.

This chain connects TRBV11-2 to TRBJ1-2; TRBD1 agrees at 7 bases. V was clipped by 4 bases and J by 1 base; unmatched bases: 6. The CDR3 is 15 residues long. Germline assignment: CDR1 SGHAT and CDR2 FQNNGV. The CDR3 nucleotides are TGTGCCAGCAGCTCTACAGGGGACAATAACTATGGCTACACCTTC. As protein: CASSSTGDNNYGYTF. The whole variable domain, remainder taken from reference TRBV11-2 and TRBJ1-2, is EAGVAQSPRYKIIEKRQSVAFWCNPISGHATLYWYQQILGQGPKLLIQFQNNGVVDDSQLPKDRFSAERLKGVDSTLKIQPAKLEDSAVYLCASSSTGDNNYGYTFGSGTRLTVV.

This CDR3 is CASRPWGGHNEQFF. The CDR3 nucleotides are TGTGCCAGCAGGCCCTGGGGAGGGCACAATGAGCAGTTCTTC. The rearrangement uses TRBV5-4 and TRBJ2-1; 7 bases are a match to TRBD2. The CDR3 runs to 14 residues. V shed 5 bases, J shed 5 bases, and the junction held 7 bases outside the gene matches. The germline gives CDR1 SGHNT, CDR2 YYREEE (reference sequence).

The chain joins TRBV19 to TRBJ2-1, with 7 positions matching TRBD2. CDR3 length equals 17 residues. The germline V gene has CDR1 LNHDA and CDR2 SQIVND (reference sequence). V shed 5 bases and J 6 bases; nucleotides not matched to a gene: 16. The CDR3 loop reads CASSVDWGEGLANEQFF. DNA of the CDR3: TGTGCCAGTAGTGTTGATTGGGGGGAGGGCCTTGCCAATGAGCAGTTCTTC. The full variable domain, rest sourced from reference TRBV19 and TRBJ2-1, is DGGITQSPKYLFRKEGQNVTLSCEQNLNHDAMYWYRQDPGQGLRLIYYSQIVNDFQKGDIAEGYSVSREKKESFPLTVTSAQKNPTAFYLCASSVDWGEGLANEQFFGPGTRLTVL.

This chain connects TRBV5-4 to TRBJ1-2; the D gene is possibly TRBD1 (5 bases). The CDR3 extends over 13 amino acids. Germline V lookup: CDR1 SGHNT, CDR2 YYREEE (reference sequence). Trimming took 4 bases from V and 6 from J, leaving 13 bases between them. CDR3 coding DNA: TGTGCCAGCAGCCCGCTAGGGGAAGATGGCTACACCTTC. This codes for CASSPLGEDGYTF.

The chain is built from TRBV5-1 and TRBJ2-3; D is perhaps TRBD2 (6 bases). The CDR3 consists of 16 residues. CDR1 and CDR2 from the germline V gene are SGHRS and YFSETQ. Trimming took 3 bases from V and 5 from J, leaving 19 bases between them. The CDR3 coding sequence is TGCGCCAGCAGCTCGAGGGAAGGGACTCCCAGAGATACGCAGTATTTT. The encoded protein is CASSSREGTPRDTQYF.

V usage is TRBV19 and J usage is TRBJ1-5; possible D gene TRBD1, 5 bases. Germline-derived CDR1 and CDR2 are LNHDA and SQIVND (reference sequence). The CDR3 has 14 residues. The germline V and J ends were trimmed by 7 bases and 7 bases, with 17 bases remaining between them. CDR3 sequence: CASTPGGVGQPQHF. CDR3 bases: TGTGCCAGTACCCCTGGAGGGGTAGGACAGCCCCAGCATTTT.